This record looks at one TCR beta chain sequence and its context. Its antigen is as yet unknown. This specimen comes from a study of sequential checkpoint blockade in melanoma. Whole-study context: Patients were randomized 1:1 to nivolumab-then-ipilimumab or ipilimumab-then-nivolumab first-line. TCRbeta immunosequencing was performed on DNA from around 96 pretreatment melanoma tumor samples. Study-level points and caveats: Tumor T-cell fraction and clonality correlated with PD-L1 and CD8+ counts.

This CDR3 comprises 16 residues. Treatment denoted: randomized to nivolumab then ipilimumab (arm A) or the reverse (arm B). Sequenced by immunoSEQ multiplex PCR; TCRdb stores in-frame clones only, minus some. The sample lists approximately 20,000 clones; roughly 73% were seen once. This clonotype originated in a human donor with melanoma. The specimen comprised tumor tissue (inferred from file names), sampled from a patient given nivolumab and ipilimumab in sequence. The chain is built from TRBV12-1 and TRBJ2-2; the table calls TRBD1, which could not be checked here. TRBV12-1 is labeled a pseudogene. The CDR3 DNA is TGTGCCAGCAGCATGGACAGGTCCACGAACACCGGGGAGCTGTTTTTT. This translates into CASSMDRSTNTGELFF.